This entry concerns a single T cell receptor beta chain. Its matching antigen is unknown. This sample is drawn from a study of response to subunit inactivated influenza vaccine. TCRdb reanalysed the RT-PCR reads using MiXCR and keeps one entry per CDR3 protein. The table lists around 580,000 distinct CDR3 sequences, about 12% of them singletons, with approximately 10% in the top ten. The V gene end was trimmed by 0 bases and the J gene end by 4 bases; junction bases not matched to a gene: 9. This CDR3 is 16 amino acids long. In germline, CDR1 is SGHTA, CDR2 FQGNSA. Notes on the study in general: Seasonal influenza vaccination, on each occasion, was suggested by the authors to recruit few new T cells.

Specimen: PBMCs from blood, collected on the day of vaccination. The receptor was derived from a man between 45 and 60 years old who received an inactivated influenza vaccine. V is TRBV7-2 and J is TRBJ2-7, with TRBD2 matching 7 bases. The CDR3 DNA is TGTGCCAGCAGCTTAGCTTTTGCGGGAGTTTTATACGAGCAGTACTTC. It translates to CASSLAFAGVLYEQYF.